The present entry profiles one TCR beta chain with its context. The clone's antigen remains unknown. Qualities for individual bases were not recorded, and no much larger clone is one base off. This sample is part of a study of human T cells and chemical hapten exposure listed by TCRdb under 2021. Broadly, across the study: For sensitization, 2% DPC in acetone was applied to an approximately 2 cm by approximately 2 cm area of upper inner arm skin. Throughout the study period of around 25 weeks, patients also received therapeutic DPC doses to the scalp every week. Patch testing on the upper back used Finn chambers containing 0.01% DPC, with scoring done after 6 days according to International Contact Dermatitis Research Group standards. The patient cohort, mostly female, included alopecia areata with under or over 50% scalp involvement, alopecia totalis and alopecia universalis. Libraries were combined into a pool for sequencing, and differences in TCR yield between samples came mainly from small differences in library volumes within the pool. The study tracked peripheral blood TCR repertoire changes in vivo during primary and secondary sensitization to the hapten diphenylcyclopropenone (DPC) in alopecia patients. Blood samples were taken from patients before sensitization (week 0) and at 2, 6 and about 24 weeks after DPC sensitization. Approximately 28 alopecia patients provided blood for TCR sequencing at one to four time points (pre-sensitization, 2, 6 and 24 weeks). Beyond this particular receptor, the publication reports: Patch test score was positively correlated with the number of PT1 expanded TCRs, with significance at thresholds 8, 16 and 32 but not at 4. The number of TCRs above 1 in 1000 frequency did not change with DPC sensitization; there was no evidence of global repertoire structure alterations. Alopecia, a presumed autoimmune disease, was present in all patients, so the immune response of the patients might differ from that of healthy individuals. After repeated subsampling, changes were observed in the strength of the expansion versus patch-test correlation and in the threshold at which the correlation became significant. Expanded TCRs formed significantly more large CDR3 similarity clusters than pre-sensitization or healthy control sets, consistent with antigen-driven responses.

The CDR3 holds 13 amino acids from the cysteine to the phenylalanine. Only the CDR3 region is kept as DNA, spanning 39 bases read in frame from base 1. The CDR1 and CDR2 encoded by the germline V gene are MNHEY and SVGAGI. Trimming leaves V shorter by 6 bases and J shorter by 6 bases, with the junction holding 5 bases beyond the gene matches. Libraries were built with RACE. Data came from a NextSeq 500. During library preparation, unique molecular identifiers were attached to individual cDNA molecules so that TCRs could be counted quantitatively and reproducibly. From each blood RNA sample, both TCR alpha and TCR beta chains were sequenced. As for the original processing: The median number of TCRs per sample was roughly 94,000, ranging from about 23,224 to 750,000. V, J and CDR3 annotation of the TCR reads was carried out using the Decombinator software suite. To make PS versus PT1 abundance plots, every sample was subsampled to the same number of TCRs (28,000). TCRs were defined as expanded if absent before sensitization and observed at least eight times at the 2-week time point. In TCRdb, the public reads were trimmed at Q25 with fastp and aligned with MiXCR, with productive beta chains retained. Rows are unified per CDR3 protein, each entry keeping the most common DNA and genes. These V and J calls rely on TCRdb rather than the paper's analysis. For this sample there are about 120,000 distinct CDR3 sequences; around 10% appear just once. The ten largest clones take up 2% to 2.5% of the sample.

Interpreted using the paper, the time point label stands for: patch test 3, about 24 weeks after DPC sensitization. The treatment or condition label of this sample denotes: therapeutic diphenylcyclopropenone sensitization with weekly scalp DPC. At every patch-test visit, the blood draw took place before the patch test was put on. Eligible patients were aged 18 to 70, diagnosed with alopecia, deemed suitable for DPC therapy, and excluded if pregnant. Total RNA was extracted from unfractionated whole blood that had been collected in Tempus Blood RNA tubes. This TCR came from a woman aged 50 to 60 with alopecia areata. Some clones in this sample may be carry-over from other donors' samples. This chain is built from TRBV6-5 and TRBJ1-2, with TRBD1 matching 9 junction bases. Sequencing was performed on whole blood, taken in connection with sensitization to the hapten diphenylcyclopropenone (DPC). The DNA is as follows: TGTGCCAGCAGACAAGGGGACAGGGATGGCTACACCTTC. This yields the protein CASRQGDRDGYTF.